This T cell receptor beta chain derives from a study of cytomegalovirus exposure and HLA in healthy donors. Trimming left V 3 bases short and J 4 bases short, with 11 bases between. The length of the CDR3 is 14 residues. In germline, CDR1 is SGDLS, CDR2 YYNGEE. The repertoire was sequenced with immunoSEQ multiplex PCR; TCRdb's copy has only in-frame clones and lacks some. The sample contains fewer than 200,000 clones, 80% to 85% of which appear only once. This sequence joins TRBV9 and TRBJ1-3; D remains unclear. The sequence came from a woman younger than 30 in good health and CMV-seropositive. The sequenced sample was PBMCs. The DNA for the CDR3 is TGTGCCAGCAGCGCTAAAATGGGCGGAAACACCATATATTTT. It specifies CASSAKMGGNTIYF.